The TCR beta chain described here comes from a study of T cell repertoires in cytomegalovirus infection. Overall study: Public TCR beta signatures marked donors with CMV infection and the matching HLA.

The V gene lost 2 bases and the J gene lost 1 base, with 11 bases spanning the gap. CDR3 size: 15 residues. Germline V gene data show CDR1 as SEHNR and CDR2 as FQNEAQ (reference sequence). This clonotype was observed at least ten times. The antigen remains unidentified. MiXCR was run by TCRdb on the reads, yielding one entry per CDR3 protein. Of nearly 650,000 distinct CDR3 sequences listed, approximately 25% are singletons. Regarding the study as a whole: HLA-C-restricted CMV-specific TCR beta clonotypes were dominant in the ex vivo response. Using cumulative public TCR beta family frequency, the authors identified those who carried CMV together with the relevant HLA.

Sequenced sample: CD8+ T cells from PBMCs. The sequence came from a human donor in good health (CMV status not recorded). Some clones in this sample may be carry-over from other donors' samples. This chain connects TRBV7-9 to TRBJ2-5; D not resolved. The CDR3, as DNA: TGTGCCAGCAGCTTAATTGTGGATGCCCAAGAGACCCAGTACTTC. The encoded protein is CASSLIVDAQETQYF.